A single sample is the source of the 27 T cell receptor beta chains below, sequenced in a study of identical twins. TCRdb independently ran MiXCR on the 5' RACE reads; one entry per CDR3 protein. The repertoire holds 460,000 or so distinct CDR3 sequences, 13% to 15% seen once, with about 0.52% in the top ten. This same sample was also taken into another study, of yellow fever vaccine responses in identical twins.

Sequencing was performed on CD4+ T cells sorted from blood. The receptors shown here come from a woman aged 18-35 years in good health.

This clonotype showed up just a few times. One end of the junction does not line up with germline, which may come from a read error. The rearrangement uses TRBV7-2 and TRBJ2-5; tentatively, D is TRBD2 (8 bases). Per the germline V gene, CDR1 is SGHTA and CDR2 is FQGNSA. CDR3 length equals 14 residues. CDR3 region: CASSPGGGPGTVTF. The CDR3 region has the DNA TGTGCCAGCAGCCCGGGGGGGGGCCCCGGGACAGTTACCTTC.

The table lists this clonotype with many counts. V usage is TRBV11-2 and J usage is TRBJ2-1; 8 nucleotides align to TRBD2. The V segment lost 5 bases and the J segment 6 bases; nucleotides outside the gene matches: 9. CDR1 is SGHAT and CDR2 is FQNNGV in the germline V gene. CDR3 length equals 15 residues. CDR3 loop: CASSHIAGRINEQFF. DNA of the CDR3: TGTGCCAGCAGCCACATAGCGGGAAGGATCAATGAGCAGTTCTTC.

This chain uses TRBV20-1 with TRBJ2-4; D is unresolved. The CDR3 covers 14 residues. Germline V gene data show CDR1 as DFQATT and CDR2 as SNEGSKA (reference sequence). CDR3 nucleotide sequence: TGCAGCCCAAGACCGACAACACGTGTGGACATTCAGTACTTC. The encoded protein is CSPRPTTRVDIQYF.

The chain combines TRBV20-1 with TRBJ1-2; D gene unclear. This CDR3 is built from 14 residues. Germline V gene data show CDR1 as DFQATT and CDR2 as SNEGSKA (reference sequence). The V gene lost 0 bases and the J gene lost 1 base, with 9 bases spanning the gap. The CDR3 nucleotides are TGCAGTGCTAGAGATCCTGCGAGTAACTATGGCTACACCTTC. As protein: CSARDPASNYGYTF.

There are a few counts of this clonotype. The chain has TRBV25-1 and TRBJ2-3; the D is unclear. Germline CDR1 is MGHDK and CDR2 is SYGVNS. The CDR3 is 14 residues long. V lost 7 bases to trimming and J lost 2 bases, with 13 bases between them. The CDR3 nucleotides are TGTGCCAGCAACGCAGGACGGAACACAGATACGCAGTATTTT. Translation: CASNAGRNTDTQYF.

This clonotype was seen only a few times. The rearrangement joins TRBV5-1 to TRBJ2-7; 9 bases line up with TRBD2. This CDR3 is built from 16 residues. Per the germline V gene, CDR1 is SGHRS and CDR2 is YFSETQ. V shed 4 bases and J 2 bases; nucleotides not matched to a gene: 10. The CDR3 DNA sequence: TGCGCCAGCAGCCCCCGGGGGAGCGGGAGGACCTACGAGCAGTACTTC. As protein: CASSPRGSGRTYEQYF.

In this sample, this clonotype turned up a few times. The chain recombines TRBV9 with TRBJ1-1; no clear D gene. CDR1 is SGDLS, CDR2 YYNGEE, per germline. The V and J ends lost 2 bases and 4 bases respectively, with 18 bases between them. The CDR3 has 16 residues. The CDR3 reads CASSVSPRALSTEAFF. DNA for the CDR3: TGTGCCAGCAGCGTGTCTCCCCGGGCCCTGAGCACTGAAGCTTTCTTT.

The rearrangement joins TRBV20-1 to TRBJ2-1; a weak D match, TRBD1 (6 bases). Germline values: CDR1 DFQATT, CDR2 SNEGSKA (reference sequence). The CDR3 length is 15 residues. Deletions cut 0 bases from V and 6 bases from J, with 15 bases between. CDR3 sequence reads: CSARDIRGSSNEQFF. In DNA, the CDR3 is TGCAGTGCTAGAGATATTAGGGGGAGCTCCAATGAGCAGTTCTTC.

This clonotype occurred a few times. The V and J genes are TRBV12-3 or TRBV12-4 and TRBJ1-2; D uncertain. This CDR3 spans 12 amino acids. Trimming removed 5 bases from V and 4 bases from J, with 8 bases in between. The CDR3, as DNA: TGTGCCAGCAGTCCGACTTCCTATGGCTACACCTTC. The encoded protein is CASSPTSYGYTF.

This sequence joins TRBV20-1 and TRBJ2-7; TRBD2 might be the D (5 bases). This CDR3 has 13 residues. Germline loops: CDR1 DFQATT, CDR2 SNEGSKA (reference sequence). Trimming removed 3 bases from V and 4 bases from J, with 13 bases in between. In nucleotides, the CDR3 is TGCAGTGCTAGTTTCGGCGGGTATTACGAGCAGTACTTC. It encodes CSASFGGYYEQYF.

This clonotype has a handful of counts. The genes are TRBV6-1 and TRBJ2-3; 7 nucleotides agree with TRBD1. With V trimmed by 6 bases and J by 4 bases, 13 bases remained unmatched. The germline V gene has CDR1 MNHNS and CDR2 SASEGT. The CDR3 loop spans 16 amino acids. The CDR3 is CASRRFLQGRSDTQYF. CDR3 coding DNA: TGTGCCAGCAGGAGATTCTTACAGGGGCGTTCAGATACGCAGTATTTT.

This chain joins TRBV5-6 and TRBJ2-7; D is perhaps TRBD2 (6 bases). The V gene lost 0 bases and the J gene lost 3 bases, with 16 bases spanning the gap. CDR1 SGHDT and CDR2 YYEEEE come from the germline V gene. This CDR3 comprises 16 residues. The CDR3: CASSLARTGVDYEQYF. The CDR3 DNA follows: TGTGCCAGCAGCTTGGCCCGGACGGGGGTGGACTACGAGCAGTACTTC.

This clonotype has just a few counts. The chain combines TRBV12-3 or TRBV12-4 with TRBJ2-7; perhaps D is TRBD1 or TRBD2 (5 bases each). The CDR3 has 13 residues. V was shortened by 5 bases and J by 8 bases, with 16 bases between the two germline ends. The CDR3 sequence: CASSPRAGAKQYF. CDR3 nucleotides: TGTGCCAGCAGTCCCAGGGCCGGGGCCAAGCAGTACTTC.

The rearrangement joins TRBV7-9 to TRBJ1-1, with 7 bases aligning to TRBD1. The CDR3 covers 15 residues. Germline CDR1 and CDR2: SEHNR and FQNEAQ (reference sequence). Unmatched junction bases numbered 4, after V lost 0 bases and J lost 3 bases. CDR3 loop: CASSLAGTEYTEAFF. The CDR3 DNA reads TGTGCCAGCAGCTTAGCAGGGACAGAATACACTGAAGCTTTCTTT.

This clonotype was seen a handful of times. This chain connects TRBV5-1 to TRBJ2-3; D not certain. Deletions cut 5 bases from V and 4 bases from J, with 11 bases between. The germline V gene has CDR1 SGHRS and CDR2 YFSETQ. The CDR3 length is 13 residues. For the CDR3, the DNA is TGCGCCAGCAGGTTAAGTCTCGCAGATACGCAGTATTTT. Its translation is CASRLSLADTQYF. The full variable domain, its missing parts supplied by reference TRBV5-1 and TRBJ2-3, is KAGVTQTPRYLIKTRGQQVTLSCSPISGHRSVSWYQQTPGQGLQFLFEYFSETQRNKGNFPGRFSGRQFSNSRSEMNVSTLELGDSALYLCASRLSLADTQYFGPGTRLTVL.

The genes are TRBV3-1 and TRBJ1-5; D unresolved. In germline, CDR1 is LGHDT, CDR2 YNNKEL (reference sequence). Trimming pared 1 base from V and 1 base from J, leaving 8 bases between. This CDR3 contains 15 residues. In DNA, the CDR3 is TGTGCCAGCAGCCAAGGTTACGGAAGCAATCAGCCCCAGCATTTT. Residues: CASSQGYGSNQPQHF.

This clonotype was counted many times. V is TRBV7-3 and J is TRBJ1-1; tentatively, D is TRBD1 (5 bases). Trimming took off 4 bases at V and 3 bases at J, with 9 bases between the two ends. CDR3 size: 13 residues. The germline CDR1 and CDR2 sequences are SGHTA and FQGTGA. The CDR3 here is CASSSGDHTEAFF. The CDR3 DNA sequence: TGTGCCAGCAGCTCGGGGGACCACACTGAAGCTTTCTTT.

This clonotype has a count of ten or more. This chain connects TRBV7-2 to TRBJ2-7, with 8 bases matching TRBD1. Germline lookup yields CDR1 SGHTA and CDR2 FQGNSA. There are 14 residues in the CDR3. V was clipped by 5 bases and J by 0 bases; unmatched bases: 3. This CDR3 is CASSPGQDSYEQYF. The CDR3 bases are TGTGCCAGCAGCCCGGGACAGGACTCCTACGAGCAGTACTTC.

This clonotype was observed a few times. The V call is TRBV6-1, the J call TRBJ2-2; 9 bases are shared with TRBD2. The J segment lost 8 bases and the V segment lost 4 bases, leaving 11 bases of the junction unmatched. This CDR3 is 16 amino acids long. Germline CDR1 and CDR2: MNHNS and SASEGT. CDR3 amino acids: CASSALAGTIAGELFF. The CDR3, as DNA: TGTGCCAGCAGTGCTCTAGCGGGAACCATTGCAGGGGAGCTGTTTTTT.

This clonotype was detected a few times. The chain joins TRBV6-2 or TRBV6-3 to TRBJ2-1, with TRBD2 matching over 16 bases. CDR1 is MNHEY and CDR2 is SVGEGT in the germline V gene. The CDR3 extends over 20 amino acids. Trimming cost V 2 bases and J 7 bases; bases outside gene matches: 14. The CDR3 nucleotides are TGTGCCAGCAGTTACACCCTACCGGGACTAGCGGGGGGGCCACGGAATGAGCAGTTCTTC. This translates into CASSYTLPGLAGGPRNEQFF.

V is TRBV20-1 and J is TRBJ2-7; maybe TRBD1 (6 bases). Trimming pared 3 bases from V and 0 bases from J, leaving 9 bases between. This CDR3 has 13 residues. Germline-derived CDR1 and CDR2 are DFQATT and SNEGSKA (reference sequence). CDR3 DNA: TGCAGTGCTAGCGGGGACACCTCCTACGAGCAGTACTTC. This encodes CSASGDTSYEQYF.

This chain uses TRBV10-3 with TRBJ1-1; TRBD1 agrees at 8 bases. Germline assignment: CDR1 ENHRY and CDR2 SYGVKD. CDR3 length: 15 residues. V shed 7 bases and J 4 bases; nucleotides not matched to a gene: 11. Written as DNA, the CDR3 is TGTGCCATCAACAGGGGGTCGGGGAGCGGCACTGAAGCTTTCTTT. Protein: CAINRGSGSGTEAFF.

A few counts support this clonotype. The chain is built from TRBV4-3 and TRBJ1-3; the D gene is possibly TRBD1 (5 bases). V dropped 1 base and J dropped 0 bases, with 13 bases sitting between them. The CDR3 is 17 amino acids. The germline V gene encodes CDR1 LGHNA and CDR2 YSLEER. In nucleotides, the CDR3 is TGCGCCAGCAGCCAAGTGGCTGGGACGGTCTCTGGAAACACCATATATTTT. This codes for CASSQVAGTVSGNTIYF.

The V gene is TRBV12-3 or TRBV12-4, the J gene TRBJ1-2, with a tentative D call TRBD1 (6 bases). The CDR3 is made up of 16 amino acids. V gave up 4 bases and J gave up 3 bases, with 18 bases separating them. The CDR3, as DNA: TGTGCCAGCAGTTCCTTAGGGGGGGGAAGGGACTATGGCTACACCTTC. Encoded protein: CASSSLGGGRDYGYTF.

This sequence joins TRBV14 and TRBJ1-2; D ambiguous. Germline loops: CDR1 SGHDN, CDR2 FVKESK. The V end was cut by 1 base, the J end by 8 bases, with 11 bases between. The CDR3 length is 13 residues. In DNA form, the CDR3 reads TGTGCCAGCAGCCAAGTAGGCATCTCCGGCTACACCTTC. Translating it yields CASSQVGISGYTF.

The rearrangement links TRBV18 to TRBJ2-7, with D perhaps matching TRBD1 (6 bases). With 3 bases removed from V and 6 bases from J, the gap between germline ends came to 12 bases. This CDR3 is 13 amino acids long. Germline V lookup: CDR1 KGHSH, CDR2 LQKENI. In DNA form, the CDR3 reads TGTGCCAGCTCACCTACAGGGCCGGGCGAGCAGTACTTC. Amino acid sequence: CASSPTGPGEQYF. The whole variable domain, filled in from reference TRBV18 and TRBJ2-7, reads NAGVMQNPRHLVRRRGQEARLRCSPMKGHSHVYWYRQLPEEGLKFMVYLQKENIIDESGMPKERFSAEFPKEGPSILRIQQVVRGDSAAYFCASSPTGPGEQYFGPGTRLTVT.

This clonotype occurred many times. This chain links TRBV9 with TRBJ2-1; no clear D. The length of the CDR3 is 11 residues. Trimming left V 5 bases short and J 6 bases short, with 6 bases between. CDR1 and CDR2 from the germline V gene are SGDLS and YYNGEE. CDR3 residues: CASSDLNEQFF. In nucleotides, the CDR3 is TGTGCCAGCAGTGACCTCAATGAGCAGTTCTTC.